The clone carrying this T cell receptor (beta chain) was recorded many times. TCRdb reprocessed the 5' RACE reads with MiXCR, giving one entry per CDR3 protein. The sample has 40,000 to 50,000 distinct CDR3 sequences, 2% to 3% seen once. The data belong to a study of neurological immune-mediated disorders. CDR3 length equals 17 residues. The V gene lost 2 bases and the J gene lost 5 bases, with 17 bases spanning the gap. CDR1 SGHRS and CDR2 YFSETQ come from the germline V gene. Sequenced input: PBMCs. The chain employs TRBV5-1 and TRBJ1-6; maybe TRBD1 (5 bases). The receptor was isolated from a man aged 25-45 years with multiple sclerosis. In DNA, the CDR3 is TGCGCCAGCAGCTTACTATTACCGGGACGGAATAATTCACCCCTCCACTTT. It translates to CASSLLLPGRNNSPLHF. The full variable domain, its missing parts supplied by reference TRBV5-1 and TRBJ1-6, is KAGVTQTPRYLIKTRGQQVTLSCSPISGHRSVSWYQQTPGQGLQFLFEYFSETQRNKGNFPGRFSGRQFSNSRSEMNVSTLELGDSALYLCASSLLLPGRNNSPLHFGNGTRLTVT.